What follows are 22 T cell receptor beta chains derived from one specimen sequenced in a study of blood T cell repertoires in COVID-19. The method was immunoSEQ multiplex PCR; TCRdb's version includes in-frame clones alone and lacks a portion of them. The table shows fewer than 300,000 clones, with roughly 90% occurring only once. What was sequenced was PBMCs or T cells enriched from blood (not recorded which). These receptors all stem from a woman in her thirties who had recovered from COVID-19.

This clone was detected once. The rearrangement uses TRBV6-9 and TRBJ1-5, with 7 bases fitting TRBD1. The V and J ends lost 6 bases and 6 bases, in that order; junction bases with no gene match: 5. The CDR3 length is 13 residues. Per the germline V gene, CDR1 is MNHGY and CDR2 is SVAAGI. CDR3 in DNA: TGTGCCAGCAGACTGACAGGGCGTCAGCCCCAGCATTTT. This codes for CASRLTGRQPQHF.

V usage is TRBV11-2 and J usage is TRBJ1-6, with 8 bases aligning to TRBD1. The CDR3 consists of 16 residues. The germline V gene has CDR1 SGHAT and CDR2 FQNNGV. Losses at the gene ends were 2 bases for V and 3 bases for J; bases not matched to a gene: 3. The CDR3 nucleotides are TGTGCCAGCAGCTTATTCGGACAGGGCTATAATTCACCCCTCCACTTT. Its protein product is CASSLFGQGYNSPLHF. Complete variable domain (other parts from reference TRBV11-2 and TRBJ1-6): EAGVAQSPRYKIIEKRQSVAFWCNPISGHATLYWYQQILGQGPKLLIQFQNNGVVDDSQLPKDRFSAERLKGVDSTLKIQPAKLEDSAVYLCASSLFGQGYNSPLHFGNGTRLTVT.

This sequence joins TRBV11-2 and TRBJ2-1; D unresolved. The CDR3 contains 12 residues. CDR1 is SGHAT, CDR2 FQNNGV, per germline. Trimming cost V 5 bases and J 5 bases, with 7 bases left between them. The DNA of the CDR3 is TGTGCCAGCAGCCCTACCGACAATGAGCAGTTCTTC. It specifies CASSPTDNEQFF.

V is TRBV9 and J is TRBJ2-3; the match to TRBD2 covers 9 bases. J lost 0 bases, V lost 3 bases, and 8 bases had no gene match. Germline V gene data show CDR1 as SGDLS and CDR2 as YYNGEE. This CDR3 is 17 amino acids long. Here the CDR3 DNA reads TGTGCCAGCAGCGACGAGACTAGCGGCGGTAGCACAGATACGCAGTATTTT. It codes for CASSDETSGGSTDTQYF. Full variable domain (remainder filled in from reference TRBV9 and TRBJ2-3): DSGVTQTPKHLITATGQRVTLRCSPRSGDLSVYWYQQSLDQGLQFLIQYYNGEERAKGNILERFSAQQFPDLHSELNLSSLELGDSALYFCASSDETSGGSTDTQYFGPGTRLTVL.

The chain carries TRBV5-8 and TRBJ2-1; 7 nucleotides line up with TRBD1. CDR3 length equals 14 residues. Germline V gene lookup returns CDR1 SGHTS and CDR2 YDEGEE. V shed 3 bases and J 4 bases; nucleotides not matched to a gene: 4. CDR3: CASSSGQPYNEQFF. The CDR3 coding sequence is TGTGCCAGCAGCTCGGGACAGCCATACAATGAGCAGTTCTTC.

V is TRBV5-5 and J is TRBJ2-1, with D possibly matching TRBD2 (5 bases). With 4 bases removed from V and 2 bases from J, the gap between germline ends came to 16 bases. Per the germline V gene, CDR1 is SGHKS and CDR2 is YYEKEE (reference sequence). This CDR3 is built from 16 residues. CDR3 region: CASSRGLARPYNEQFF. The CDR3 nucleotides read TGTGCCAGCAGCCGAGGGCTAGCTAGGCCCTACAATGAGCAGTTCTTC.

A single count supports this clone. Other DNA sequences in this specimen translate into the identical CDR3. The chain joins TRBV5-1 to TRBJ2-2, with 14 bases identical to TRBD2. Germline loops: CDR1 SGHRS, CDR2 YFSETQ. This CDR3 is 16 amino acids long. The trim removed 4 bases at V and 6 bases at J, leaving 5 bases unmatched. CDR3: CASSPGLAGVPGELFF. The CDR3 nucleotides are TGCGCCAGCAGCCCGGGACTAGCGGGAGTTCCCGGGGAGCTGTTTTTT.

This chain joins TRBV19 and TRBJ1-1; a weak D match, TRBD1 (5 bases). CDR3 length: 15 residues. V was pared by 3 bases and J by 1 base, with 12 bases between. CDR1 LNHDA and CDR2 SQIVND come from the germline V gene (reference sequence). CDR3 sequence reads: CASSIFDRPNTEAFF. The DNA for the CDR3 is TGTGCCAGTAGTATTTTCGACAGACCGAACACTGAAGCTTTCTTT.

V usage is TRBV29-1 and J usage is TRBJ2-5; a weak D match, TRBD2 (7 bases). This CDR3 comprises 15 residues. Germline V gene sequence: CDR1 SQVTM, CDR2 ANQGSEA. The V gene lost 6 bases and the J gene lost 3 bases, with 20 bases spanning the gap. The CDR3 sequence: CSVYKFAGAKETQYF. As DNA, the CDR3 is TGCAGCGTCTACAAATTTGCGGGGGCGAAAGAGACCCAGTACTTC.

This chain joins TRBV28 and TRBJ1-1, with unresolved D. Germline V gene data show CDR1 as MDHEN and CDR2 as SYDVKM. The CDR3 length is 15 residues. V was pared by 2 bases and J by 2 bases, with 12 bases between. The CDR3 reads CASSLGVSFNTEAFF. CDR3 sequence (DNA): TGTGCCAGCAGTTTAGGAGTCAGTTTTAACACTGAAGCTTTCTTT. The variable domain in full, completed from reference TRBV28 and TRBJ1-1, reads DVKVTQSSRYLVKRTGEKVFLECVQDMDHENMFWYRQDPGLGLRLIYFSYDVKMKEKGDIPEGYSVSREKKERFSLILESASTNQTSMYLCASSLGVSFNTEAFFGQGTRLTVV.

This chain connects TRBV29-1 to TRBJ2-5; TRBD1 aligns across 8 bases. The trim removed 5 bases at V and 3 bases at J, leaving 2 bases unmatched. The germline V gene encodes CDR1 SQVTM and CDR2 ANQGSEA. CDR3 length: 12 amino acids. DNA for the CDR3: TGCAGCGTTTCGACAGGGGAAGAGACCCAGTACTTC. It yields the protein CSVSTGEETQYF.

This chain uses TRBV9 with TRBJ2-2, with 7 bases fitting TRBD2. After removal of 7 bases from V and 1 base from J, the junction contained 10 bases not matched to a gene. In germline, CDR1 is SGDLS, CDR2 YYNGEE. This CDR3 has 16 amino acids. DNA for the CDR3: TGTGCCAGCGGGGGAGCGGGACTACGGAACACCGGGGAGCTGTTTTTT. Translation gives CASGGAGLRNTGELFF. Combining the CDR3 with reference TRBV9 and TRBJ2-2 gives the whole variable domain DSGVTQTPKHLITATGQRVTLRCSPRSGDLSVYWYQQSLDQGLQFLIQYYNGEERAKGNILERFSAQQFPDLHSELNLSSLELGDSALYFCASGGAGLRNTGELFFGEGSRLTVL.

This clone has only one observation. This chain connects TRBV7-6 to TRBJ1-4; a weak D match, TRBD1 (5 bases). CDR1 is SGHVS, CDR2 FNYEAQ, per germline. Trimming cost V 4 bases and J 6 bases, with 15 bases left between them. This CDR3 contains 15 residues. The CDR3 DNA is TGTGCCAGCAGCTCCCGGGACTTGGGGGATGAAAAACTGTTTTTT. Encoded protein: CASSSRDLGDEKLFF. Full variable domain (missing parts from reference TRBV7-6 and TRBJ1-4): GAGVSQSPRYKVTKRGQDVALRCDPISGHVSLYWYRQALGQGPEFLTYFNYEAQQDKSGLPNDRFSAERPEGSISTLTIQRTEQRDSAMYRCASSSRDLGDEKLFFGSGTQLSVL.

V usage is TRBV19 and J usage is TRBJ1-5, with 9 positions matching TRBD1. The V gene's germline CDR1 is LNHDA and CDR2 SQIVND (reference sequence). V gave up 7 bases and J gave up 5 bases; unmatched junction bases: 9. CDR3 length: 15 residues. This CDR3 is CASTQRDRVDQPQHF. DNA of the CDR3: TGTGCCAGTACCCAACGGGACAGGGTGGATCAGCCCCAGCATTTT.

This clone was found once. This chain uses TRBV4-3 with TRBJ1-5, with D perhaps TRBD1 (5 bases). This CDR3 comprises 16 residues. Germline CDR1 LGHNA, CDR2 YSLEER. Trimming took off 1 base at V and 7 bases at J, with 17 bases between the two ends. CDR3 in amino acids: CASSQVLTGISQPQHF. The CDR3 coding sequence is TGCGCCAGCAGCCAAGTTCTCACAGGAATTTCCCAGCCCCAGCATTTT.

The chain links TRBV5-8 to TRBJ2-7, with 8 bases that match TRBD1. J was trimmed by 3 bases and V by 0 bases; bases with no gene match: 2. Germline values: CDR1 SGHTS, CDR2 YDEGEE. The CDR3 is 14 amino acids. The chain's CDR3 is CASSLGTGNYEQYF. The CDR3 region has the DNA TGTGCCAGCAGCTTGGGGACAGGGAACTACGAGCAGTACTTC.

This clone was found many times. The rearrangement uses TRBV5-1 and TRBJ2-1, with a weak D call TRBD2 (6 bases). This CDR3 has 16 amino acids. The ends were cut back, 2 bases at V and 4 bases at J, with 16 bases in the middle. Looked up from germline, CDR1 is SGHRS and CDR2 is YFSETQ. The CDR3 loop reads CASSLTSRYWYNEQFF. The DNA for the CDR3 is TGCGCCAGCAGCTTAACTAGCCGTTATTGGTACAATGAGCAGTTCTTC. Supplemented by reference TRBV5-1 and TRBJ2-1, the full variable domain reads KAGVTQTPRYLIKTRGQQVTLSCSPISGHRSVSWYQQTPGQGLQFLFEYFSETQRNKGNFPGRFSGRQFSNSRSEMNVSTLELGDSALYLCASSLTSRYWYNEQFFGPGTRLTVL.

CDR3 amino acids: CAISGTGNQPQHF. Written as DNA, the CDR3 is TGTGCCATCAGCGGGACAGGGAATCAGCCCCAGCATTTT. The chain has TRBV10-3 and TRBJ1-5, with TRBD1 identical over 9 bases. The germline V gene encodes CDR1 ENHRY and CDR2 SYGVKD. The CDR3 runs 13 residues. V gave up 6 bases and J gave up 4 bases; unmatched junction bases: 1.

The chain's CDR3 is CASSLGDGRGQPQHF. The CDR3 DNA sequence: TGCGCCAGCAGCTTGGGTGACGGTCGCGGTCAGCCCCAGCATTTT. V is TRBV5-1 and J is TRBJ1-5; D call uncertain. V lost 0 bases and J lost 6, with 13 bases in between. CDR1 is SGHRS and CDR2 is YFSETQ in the germline V gene. The CDR3 has 15 residues.

V gene TRBV27 combines with J gene TRBJ2-3; 10 nucleotides line up with TRBD1. Trimming cost V 3 bases and J 4 bases; bases outside gene matches: 4. The CDR3 extends over 15 amino acids. Germline V gene sequence: CDR1 MNHEY, CDR2 SMNVEV (reference sequence). The CDR3 DNA reads TGTGCCAGCAGTTTGGGACAGGGGTTTCCAGATACGCAGTATTTT. It specifies CASSLGQGFPDTQYF.

J is TRBJ1-5 and V is TRBV18; 9 bases align to TRBD1. Germline V lookup: CDR1 KGHSH, CDR2 LQKENI. V dropped 5 bases and J dropped 6; count of bases not matched to a gene: 11. The CDR3 sequence is 16 residues long. For the CDR3, the DNA is TGTGCCAGCTCATCTATTCCGGGACAGGGAAGTCAGCCCCAGCATTTT. Translated, it gives CASSSIPGQGSQPQHF.

Remarks on this clone: This sample also contains other DNA sequences that code for the same CDR3. This rearrangement joins TRBV27 to TRBJ1-2; perhaps TRBD1 as D (6 bases). CDR3 length: 14 amino acids. The ends were cut back, 4 bases at V and 4 bases at J, with 13 bases in the middle. Germline V gene lookup returns CDR1 MNHEY and CDR2 SMNVEV (reference sequence). CDR3 in amino acids: CASSSTTGSYGYTF. The CDR3 region has the DNA TGTGCCAGCAGTTCCACGACAGGATCCTATGGCTACACCTTC.